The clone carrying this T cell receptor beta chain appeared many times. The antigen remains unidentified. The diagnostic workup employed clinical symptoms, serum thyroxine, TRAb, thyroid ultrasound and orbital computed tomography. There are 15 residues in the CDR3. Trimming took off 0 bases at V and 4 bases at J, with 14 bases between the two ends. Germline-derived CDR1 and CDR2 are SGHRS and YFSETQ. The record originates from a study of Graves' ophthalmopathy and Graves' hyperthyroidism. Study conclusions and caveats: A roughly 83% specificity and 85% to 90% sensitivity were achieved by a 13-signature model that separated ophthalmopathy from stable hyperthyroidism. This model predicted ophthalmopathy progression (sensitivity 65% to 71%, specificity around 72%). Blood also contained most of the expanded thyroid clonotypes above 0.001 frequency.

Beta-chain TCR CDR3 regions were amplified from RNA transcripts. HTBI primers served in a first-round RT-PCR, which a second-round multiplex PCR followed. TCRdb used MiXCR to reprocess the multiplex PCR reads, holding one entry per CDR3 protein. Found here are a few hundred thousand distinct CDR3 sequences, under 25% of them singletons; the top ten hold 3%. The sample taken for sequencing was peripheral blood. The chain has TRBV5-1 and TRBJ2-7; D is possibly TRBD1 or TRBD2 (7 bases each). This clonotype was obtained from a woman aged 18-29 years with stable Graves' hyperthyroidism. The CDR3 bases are TGCGCCAGCAGCTTGGATGCAGGGGGGGGGTACGAGCAGTACTTC. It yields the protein CASSLDAGGGYEQYF.